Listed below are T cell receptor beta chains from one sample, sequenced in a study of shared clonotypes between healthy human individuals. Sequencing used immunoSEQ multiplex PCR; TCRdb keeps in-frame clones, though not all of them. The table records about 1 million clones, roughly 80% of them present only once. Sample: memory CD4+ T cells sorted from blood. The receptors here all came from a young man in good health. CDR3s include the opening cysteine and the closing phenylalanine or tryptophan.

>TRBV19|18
CASSSPPGTGRRNQPQHF
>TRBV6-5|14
CASTSRGVGNTIYF
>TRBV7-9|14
CASSFEGEADTQYF
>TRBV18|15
CASSSDRGPNEKLFF
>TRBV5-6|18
CASSLGITGTGGYSPLHF
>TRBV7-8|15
CASSLAVGAGETQYF
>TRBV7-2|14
CASSPQTGTYEQYF
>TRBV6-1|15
CASTLEGQGFQPQHF
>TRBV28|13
CASTVGGHRGYTF
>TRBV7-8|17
CASSFQQGWGIDPEAFF
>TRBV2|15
CASSVTGTGHQPQHF
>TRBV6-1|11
CASSEYMGEYF
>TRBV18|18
CASSPTMPGDSGANVLTF
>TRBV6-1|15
CASSELRTATDTQYF
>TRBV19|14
CASSILGADTEAFF
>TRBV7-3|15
CASSLSSGFDSPLHF
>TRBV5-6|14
CASSLSGFSETQYF
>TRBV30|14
CAWSYRGNYNEQFF
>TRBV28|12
CASRRNTDTQYF
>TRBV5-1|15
CASRSGGGQNEKLFF
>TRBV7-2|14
CASSLNPGNYGYTF
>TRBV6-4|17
CAIPLSRWNSGANVLTF